One sample yielded the 10 T cell receptor beta chains listed below, sequenced in a study of blood T cell repertoires in COVID-19. This table comes from immunoSEQ multiplex PCR, and its TCRdb copy is limited to in-frame clones, with some not included. The data show around 300,000 clones, roughly 90% seen once. Sequencing input: peripheral blood. These receptors were obtained from a woman aged 40 to 50 with COVID-19, enrolled during active disease.

The CDR3 reads CASSGTGVVGYTF. CDR3 nucleotides: TGTGCCAGCAGTGGGACAGGGGTAGTTGGCTACACCTTC. The chain joins TRBV3-1 (or the pseudogene TRBV3-2) to TRBJ1-2; 10 bases match TRBD1. V lost 6 bases to trimming and J lost 7 bases; unmatched junction nucleotides: 5. The germline V gene has CDR1 LGHDT and CDR2 YNNKEL (reference sequence). The CDR3 is 13 amino acids.

This rearrangement joins TRBV6-5 to TRBJ1-5; D perhaps matches TRBD1 (5 bases). CDR3 length: 13 residues. The V and J ends lost 6 bases and 6 bases respectively, with 12 bases between them. Germline values: CDR1 MNHEY, CDR2 SVGAGI. CDR3 bases: TGTGCCAGCAGGCCTGGGGCCGGTCAGCCCCAGCATTTT. This gives the protein CASRPGAGQPQHF.

V and J are TRBV29-1 and TRBJ1-2; the D gene is possibly TRBD1 (5 bases). V was clipped by 6 bases and J by 3 bases, with 26 bases between them. This CDR3 has 17 residues. Germline V gives CDR1 SQVTM, CDR2 ANQGSEA. CDR3 in amino acids: CSVGRDGSSGGYYGYTF. The CDR3 region has the DNA TGCAGCGTCGGACGCGACGGATCCTCGGGGGGATACTATGGCTACACCTTC.

In nucleotides, the CDR3 is TGTGCCAGCAGCATTAACCTGGGACAGGAGCAGTACTTC. It translates to CASSINLGQEQYF. The chain links TRBV7-3 to TRBJ2-7; TRBD1 agrees at 7 bases. With V trimmed by 5 bases and J by 7 bases, 8 bases remained unmatched. The CDR3 has 13 amino acids. Germline values: CDR1 SGHTA, CDR2 FQGTGA.

V usage is TRBV5-1 and J usage is TRBJ1-2, with 8 bases lining up with TRBD1. Trimming took 4 bases from V and 1 from J; bases not matched to a gene: 9. Per germline, CDR1 SGHRS and CDR2 YFSETQ. This CDR3 is built from 16 residues. DNA for the CDR3: TGCGCCAGCAGCAAAATCAGGACAGGGCTTAACTATGGCTACACCTTC. Protein product: CASSKIRTGLNYGYTF.

The chain couples TRBV7-2 to TRBJ2-7; D gene uncertain. Germline V CDR1 and CDR2: SGHTA, FQGNSA. CDR3 length: 15 residues. Between the trimmed V and J ends, which lost 4 bases and 3 bases, there was a span of 16 bases. The CDR3 is CASSSKDRLFYEQYF. CDR3 bases: TGTGCCAGCAGCTCTAAAGATAGACTCTTCTACGAGCAGTACTTC.

The CDR3, as DNA: TGCGCCAGCAGCCAAGATCCGACAGGGGTTCACTATGGCTACACCTTC. Translating gives CASSQDPTGVHYGYTF. The rearrangement joins TRBV4-3 to TRBJ1-2; TRBD1 aligns across 8 bases. Germline loops: CDR1 LGHNA, CDR2 YSLEER. V was pared by 0 bases and J by 3 bases, with 6 bases of the junction left unmatched. The CDR3 loop spans 16 amino acids.

The rearrangement links TRBV7-3 to TRBJ2-3; 10 bases fit TRBD1. Trimming took 4 bases from V and 8 from J; bases not matched to a gene: 6. CDR1 SGHTA and CDR2 FQGTGA come from the germline V gene. This CDR3 spans 14 amino acids. CDR3 sequence (DNA): TGTGCCAGCAGCTCCGGGACAGGGGCGCGTACGCAGTATTTT. It yields the protein CASSSGTGARTQYF. The whole variable domain, remainder taken from reference TRBV7-3 and TRBJ2-3, is GAGVSQTPSNKVTEKGKYVELRCDPISGHTALYWYRQSLGQGPEFLIYFQGTGAADDSGLPNDRFFAVRPEGSVSTLKIQRTERGDSAVYLCASSSGTGARTQYFGPGTRLTVL.

The chain links TRBV5-1 to TRBJ1-4; a possible D gene is TRBD1 (5 bases). Between the trimmed V and J ends, which lost 2 bases and 8 bases, there was a span of 7 bases. The germline gives CDR1 SGHRS, CDR2 YFSETQ. The CDR3 runs to 12 residues. The CDR3 bases are TGCGCCAGCAGCTTTCAGGGCGAAAAACTGTTTTTT. This encodes CASSFQGEKLFF.

This clone was counted once. The chain links TRBV7-3 to TRBJ1-3; D is ambiguous. With 3 bases removed from V and 4 bases from J, the gap between germline ends came to 10 bases. Per germline, CDR1 SGHTA and CDR2 FQGTGA. The CDR3 consists of 14 residues. For the CDR3, the DNA is TGTGCCAGCAGCTTCAATGCAGGCGGAAACACCATATATTTT. Protein sequence: CASSFNAGGNTIYF.